Listed below are T cell receptor beta chains from one sample, sequenced in a study of T cell repertoires in cytomegalovirus infection. TCRdb recomputed calls from the reads with MiXCR, one row per CDR3 protein. The sample records around 490,000 distinct CDR3 sequences, approximately 26% being singletons. The sequenced material came from PBMCs. The receptors were gathered from a human donor in good health (CMV status not recorded). Some clones in this sample may be carry-over from other donors' samples. The CDR3 runs from the conserved cysteine through the conserved F or W. A D gene is named only where the DNA matches it firmly. Only some rows state a clone size, as once, few, many or a class for expanded clones.

j_gene: TRBJ2-7
abundance: many
v_gene: TRBV7-8
d_gene: TRBD1
CDR3aa: CASSLVVKWGQGAYEQYF
CDR3nt: TGTGCCAGCAGCTTAGTGGTGAAGTGGGGACAGGGGGCCTACGAGCAGTACTTC

j_gene: TRBJ2-3
abundance: many
v_gene: TRBV25-1
d_gene: .
CDR3aa: CASSDRSTDTQYF
CDR3nt: TGTGCCAGCAGTGACCGCAGCACAGATACGCAGTATTTT

j_gene: TRBJ2-1
abundance: few
v_gene: TRBV28
d_gene: TRBD2
CDR3aa: CASSPNPGLAGANEQFF
CDR3nt: TGTGCCAGCAGTCCCAACCCGGGACTAGCGGGAGCCAATGAGCAGTTCTTC

j_gene: TRBJ1-1
abundance: few
v_gene: TRBV10-2
d_gene: .
CDR3aa: CASSESSSGNTEAFF
CDR3nt: TGCGCCAGCAGTGAGTCGAGCAGTGGGAACACTGAAGCTTTCTTT

j_gene: TRBJ1-6
abundance: once
v_gene: TRBV10-3
d_gene: .
CDR3aa: CAISGTGTSASPLHF
CDR3nt: TGTGCCATCAGTGGAACAGGGACGTCGGCTTCACCCCTCCACTTT

j_gene: TRBJ1-4
abundance: .
v_gene: TRBV10-3
d_gene: TRBD1
CDR3aa: CAISDRDRGTEKLFF
CDR3nt: TGTGCCATCAGTGACCGGGACAGGGGAACCGAAAAACTGTTTTTT

j_gene: TRBJ2-3
abundance: few
v_gene: TRBV7-2
d_gene: .
CDR3aa: CASSPLNTQYF
CDR3nt: TGTGCCAGCAGCCCCCTGAATACGCAGTATTTT

j_gene: TRBJ1-4
abundance: .
v_gene: TRBV19
d_gene: TRBD1
CDR3aa: CASSMDRVNEKLFF
CDR3nt: TGTGCCAGTAGTATGGACAGGGTTAATGAAAAACTGTTTTTT

j_gene: TRBJ1-5
abundance: few
v_gene: TRBV11-2
d_gene: .
CDR3aa: CASSLEGAQPQHF
CDR3nt: TGTGCCAGCAGCTTAGAAGGGGCTCAGCCCCAGCATTTT

j_gene: TRBJ2-1
abundance: many
v_gene: TRBV7-8
d_gene: TRBD2
CDR3aa: CASSLYQREGLNEQFF
CDR3nt: TGTGCCAGCAGCTTATATCAGCGGGAGGGCCTCAATGAGCAGTTCTTC

j_gene: TRBJ1-5
abundance: few
v_gene: TRBV10-3
d_gene: .
CDR3aa: CAISEGGAGVEAQHF
CDR3nt: TGTGCCATCAGTGAAGGAGGGGCCGGGGTTGAGGCCCAGCATTTT

j_gene: TRBJ2-1
abundance: once
v_gene: TRBV20-1
d_gene: TRBD2
CDR3aa: CSATLGTSGNGEQFF
CDR3nt: TGCAGTGCTACCCTGGGGACTAGCGGGAACGGTGAGCAGTTCTTC

j_gene: TRBJ2-5
abundance: many
v_gene: TRBV7-2
d_gene: .
CDR3aa: CASSYQRGYQETQYF
CDR3nt: TGTGCCAGCAGCTACCAGCGTGGGTACCAAGAGACCCAGTACTTC

j_gene: TRBJ1-3
abundance: many
v_gene: TRBV7-2
d_gene: .
CDR3aa: CASSLDGSGNTIYF
CDR3nt: TGTGCCAGCAGCTTAGACGGTTCTGGAAACACCATATATTTT

j_gene: TRBJ2-1
abundance: few
v_gene: TRBV24-1
d_gene: TRBD2
CDR3aa: CATGTSRFDEQFF
CDR3nt: TGTGCCACCGGGACTAGTAGATTTGATGAGCAGTTCTTC

j_gene: TRBJ2-2
abundance: many
v_gene: TRBV7-6
d_gene: TRBD2
CDR3aa: CASRGLAGGRIGELFF
CDR3nt: TGTGCCAGCAGAGGACTAGCGGGAGGCCGAATCGGGGAGCTGTTTTTT

j_gene: TRBJ2-2
abundance: many
v_gene: TRBV7-8
d_gene: .
CDR3aa: CASSFTGVGGIGELFF
CDR3nt: TGTGCCAGCAGCTTCACGGGAGTCGGTGGTATCGGGGAGCTGTTTTTT

j_gene: TRBJ2-1
abundance: many
v_gene: TRBV11-2
d_gene: .
CDR3aa: CASSLEGLLYYNEQFF
CDR3nt: TGTGCCAGCAGCTTAGAAGGACTCCTCTACTACAATGAGCAGTTCTTC

j_gene: TRBJ1-5
abundance: many
v_gene: TRBV27
d_gene: TRBD1
CDR3aa: CASSSYRGNQPQHF
CDR3nt: TGTGCCAGCAGTTCGTACAGGGGTAATCAGCCCCAGCATTTT

j_gene: TRBJ1-5
abundance: many
v_gene: TRBV7-2
d_gene: .
CDR3aa: CASSSYGNQPQHF
CDR3nt: TGTGCCAGCAGTTCATATGGCAATCAGCCCCAGCATTTT

j_gene: TRBJ2-1
abundance: few
v_gene: TRBV7-9
d_gene: .
CDR3aa: CASSEPGDRNEQFF
CDR3nt: TGTGCCAGCAGCGAGCCGGGAGATCGGAATGAGCAGTTCTTC